The rows below give T cell receptor beta chains drawn from one sample of a study of T cells in Graves' hyperthyroidism and ophthalmopathy. TCRdb processed the multiplex PCR reads anew with MiXCR; each CDR3 protein has one entry. The sample has about 640,000 distinct CDR3 sequences, around 21% seen once. Sequenced: blood. The source is a man aged 25-45 years with Graves' ophthalmopathy. The CDR3 runs from the conserved cysteine through the conserved F or W. The D gene is left open where the match is weak. Rows may omit the clone size; those that give it use once, few, many or a size class.

CDR3 protein: CASSQVGRTDTQYF; CDR3 DNA: TGCGCCAGCAGCCAAGTGGGGAGGACAGATACGCAGTATTTT; D gene: NA; clone size: few; J gene: TRBJ2-3; V gene: TRBV5-1
CDR3 protein: CSVLKGGPHMNYEQYF; CDR3 DNA: TGCAGCGTTCTTAAAGGGGGGCCGCACATGAACTACGAGCAGTACTTC; D gene: NA; clone size: NA; J gene: TRBJ2-7; V gene: TRBV29-1
CDR3 protein: CASRSASGIFEQFF; CDR3 DNA: TGTGCCAGCAGATCCGCTAGCGGGATATTTGAGCAGTTCTTC; D gene: TRBD2; clone size: few; J gene: TRBJ2-1; V gene: TRBV7-2
CDR3 protein: CASSFRLADYNEQFF; CDR3 DNA: TGTGCCAGCAGTTTTAGGCTGGCTGACTACAATGAGCAGTTCTTC; D gene: NA; clone size: many; J gene: TRBJ2-1; V gene: TRBV12-3/TRBV12-4
CDR3 protein: CSASALAGGSDTQYF; CDR3 DNA: TGCAGTGCTAGCGCTCTAGCGGGAGGCTCAGATACGCAGTATTTT; D gene: TRBD2; clone size: few; J gene: TRBJ2-3; V gene: TRBV20-1
CDR3 protein: CSASGTSGREAETQYF; CDR3 DNA: TGCAGTGCTTCCGGGACTAGCGGGAGGGAGGCAGAGACCCAGTACTTC; D gene: TRBD2; clone size: NA; J gene: TRBJ2-5; V gene: TRBV20-1
CDR3 protein: CSAEQGASETQYF; CDR3 DNA: TGCAGTGCTGAACAGGGGGCGAGTGAGACCCAGTACTTC; D gene: TRBD1; clone size: few; J gene: TRBJ2-5; V gene: TRBV20-1
CDR3 protein: CASSSQNRGSGNTIYF; CDR3 DNA: TGTGCCAGCAGCTCCCAGAACAGGGGTTCTGGAAACACCATATATTTT; D gene: TRBD1; clone size: many; J gene: TRBJ1-3; V gene: TRBV7-8
CDR3 protein: CAWTGTGAYNEQFF; CDR3 DNA: TGTGCCTGGACCGGGACAGGGGCCTACAATGAGCAGTTCTTC; D gene: TRBD1; clone size: few; J gene: TRBJ2-1; V gene: TRBV30
CDR3 protein: CSVEDGPYTEAFF; CDR3 DNA: TGCAGCGTTGAAGATGGACCGTACACTGAAGCTTTCTTT; D gene: NA; clone size: NA; J gene: TRBJ1-1; V gene: TRBV29-1